The present T cell receptor beta chain was sequenced within a study of shared clonotypes between healthy human individuals. Study overall: The study enrolled two women and a few men aged 18 to 49. CD4 naive and CD4 memory each took three plates per donor, while CD8 naive took two and CD8 memory one. Findings and limits, study-wide: Lower generation probabilities were found for non-shared clonotypes than for those shared by all four donors. Sequencing depth was predicted to influence how clonotypes are shared among donors.

CDR1 and CDR2 from the germline V gene are SSHAT and FNYEAQ (reference sequence). CDR3 length: 15 residues. TCRdb keeps only in-frame clones here, not all; method: immunoSEQ multiplex PCR. The sample contains just over 2,000,000 clones, 95% of which appear only once. On this clone itself: Its antigen remains unidentified. A read error may account for a junction end that differs from germline.

The chain couples TRBV7-7 to TRBJ2-5, with no clear D. Specimen: naive CD4+ T cells sorted from blood. Documented subset: CD45RA+ positively selected. This TCR was sampled from a young man in good health. CDR3 bases: TGTGCTAGCAGCTTAGCTCCGACGGTCCAAGAGACCCAGTACTTC. This sequence encodes CASSLAPTVQETQYF.